The rows below give T cell receptor beta chains drawn from one sample of a study of blood T cell repertoires in COVID-19. Repertoires were generated with immunoSEQ multiplex PCR, while TCRdb's copy carries only in-frame clones and drops some. The profile shows roughly 700,000 clones, 90% of them singletons. Sequencing used peripheral blood. Source of these receptors: a woman aged 18-29 years with acute or convalescent COVID-19. Both conserved end residues are part of each CDR3. The order of the fields is J gene, V gene, CDR3 length, CDR3 protein.

j_gene: TRBJ2-1
v_gene: TRBV11-2
len: 15
CDR3aa: CASSLSSGVINEQFF

j_gene: TRBJ1-2
v_gene: TRBV25-1
len: 14
CDR3aa: CASSEWEGRRGYTF

j_gene: TRBJ2-7
v_gene: TRBV18
len: 18
CDR3aa: CASSPPQLPTGCSYEQYF

j_gene: TRBJ2-7
v_gene: TRBV5-6
len: 17
CDR3aa: CASSLGDGQGIGYEQYF

j_gene: TRBJ2-2
v_gene: TRBV6-5
len: 11
CDR3aa: CASLGLGELFF

j_gene: TRBJ1-5
v_gene: TRBV5-4
len: 15
CDR3aa: CASSLACRGGQPQHF

j_gene: TRBJ1-6
v_gene: TRBV7-9
len: 15
CDR3aa: CATMGSGGPNSPLHF

j_gene: TRBJ1-4
v_gene: TRBV28
len: 15
CDR3aa: CASSLGVARGEKLFF

j_gene: TRBJ1-1
v_gene: TRBV9
len: 19
CDR3aa: CASSVRPDSFSLMNTEAFF

j_gene: TRBJ1-2
v_gene: TRBV24-1
len: 13
CDR3aa: CATSTPGGRGYTF

j_gene: TRBJ1-1
v_gene: TRBV10-3
len: 16
CDR3aa: CAIRDLQGDLNTEAFF

j_gene: TRBJ2-1
v_gene: TRBV3-1/TRBV3-2
len: 17
CDR3aa: CASSPPRQGIWDNEQFF

j_gene: TRBJ1-1
v_gene: TRBV18
len: 11
CDR3aa: CASSPGTEAFF